This T cell receptor beta chain originates from a study of Ad26.COV2.S vaccination and SARS-CoV-2 variants (dated by TCRdb to the early 2020s). General notes on the study: Donors in the vaccine arm were drawn from COV1001, a multicentre, randomized, double-blind, placebo-controlled phase I-IIa trial testing Ad26.COV2.S in healthy adults. TCRbeta repertoire sequencing was used to assess the specificity and breadth of SARS-CoV-2-reactive T cell receptors after Ad26.COV2.S vaccination. Trial participants were randomized into five groups of five, in which low-dose or high-dose Ad26.COV2.S was given once or twice, or placebo was given on both occasions. The TCR-sequenced set comprised approximately 32 samples: approximately 20 Ad26.COV2.S vaccine recipients, 5 placebo recipients and 8 SARS-CoV-2 convalescent individuals. Ad26.COV2.S was given intramuscularly at 5x10^10 or 1x10^11 viral particles, as a single shot or as two shots 56 days apart. Throughout the experiments and outcome assessment, investigators stayed blinded to trial group allocation. Paper-wide results and their limitations: Compared with placebo recipients, Ad26.COV2.S recipients showed higher spike-specific TCR breadth (P = 0.0014). It was noted by the authors that total T cell responses may have been underestimated by the TCR breadth and depth analyses. Substantial breadth of spike-specific CD8+ and CD4+ T cell responses was reported after vaccination. The study was not powered to compare responses between vaccine doses or regimens. Vaccine and placebo recipients had comparable non-spike TCR breadth, which fits with the vaccine containing only spike.

In regard to this clone: Its recognized antigen is unknown. No much larger clonotype is one base removed from it; base qualities were not supplied.

What this sample's treatment or condition label stands for: about 20 received Ad26.COV2.S at low or high dose, single or two shots; 5 received placebo; per-sample allocation not given. For vaccine and placebo recipients, the sequenced repertoires came from samples collected on day 63 after the first injection. Between 29 July and 7 August 2020, Cohort 1b enrolled 25 adults aged 18-55 years at one site in Boston, USA. Ad26.COV2.S was a replication-incompetent adenovirus type 26 vector that expressed a prefusion-stabilized SARS-CoV-2 spike protein derived from the original Wuhan strain. Reading from cysteine to phenylalanine, the CDR3 counts 11 amino acids. The CDR3 DNA has 33 bases and is translated from base 1. CDR1 and CDR2 are drawn from the germline V gene: KGHDR, SFDVKD. The trim is 9 bases for V and 0 bases for J, with a gap of 4 bases between the germline ends. The immunoSEQ Assay was the method used to sequence TCRbeta CDR3 regions. After extraction, genomic DNA underwent amplification by bias-controlled multiplex PCR, followed by high-throughput sequencing. As for how the authors treated the data: To quantify the absolute abundance of every unique TCRbeta CDR3 region, sequences were collapsed and filtered. T cell fraction was estimated by normalization of TCRbeta template counts to usable DNA, with usable DNA being measured through amplification of reference genes present in all nucleated cells. Repertoire TCRs were annotated as SARS-CoV-2-specific when V gene, CDR3 amino acid sequence and J gene were exactly matched to a known reactive TCR set. The reference SARS-CoV-2 TCR set was derived from MIRA and filtered for enrichment in COVID-19-positive ImmuneCODE repertoires, a step that removed public or cross-reactive TCRs. Using the MIRA antigens, annotated TCRs were further analysed by specific ORF or by position within an ORF. Breadth was defined as annotated unique rearrangements over total unique productive rearrangements; depth was the summed frequency of those rearrangements. Group comparisons of TCR breadth used two-sided Wilcoxon rank-sum tests. Here the immuneACCESS table is served through TCRdb, limited to in-frame sequences with V and J called. Missing clones are a known gap in these copies; in checked studies unresolved V genes cover under half, and the rest lacks a known reason. V and J calls and clone size come straight from that table; D and trimming were deduced from the DNA. Within this sample are hundreds of thousands of clones, with 75% to 90% of them counted one time only. Around 11% of the sample belongs to the ten largest clones.

Specimen: peripheral blood, collected in a trial of Ad26.COV2.S vaccine versus placebo. The chain is assembled from TRBV24-1 and TRBJ1-2; no D gene call is confident. The clonotype originates from a person aged 18-60 years who received the Ad26.COV2.S COVID-19 vaccine or a placebo. The CDR3 here reads CATSANYGYTF. The base sequence is TGTGCCACCTCGGCTAACTATGGCTACACCTTC.